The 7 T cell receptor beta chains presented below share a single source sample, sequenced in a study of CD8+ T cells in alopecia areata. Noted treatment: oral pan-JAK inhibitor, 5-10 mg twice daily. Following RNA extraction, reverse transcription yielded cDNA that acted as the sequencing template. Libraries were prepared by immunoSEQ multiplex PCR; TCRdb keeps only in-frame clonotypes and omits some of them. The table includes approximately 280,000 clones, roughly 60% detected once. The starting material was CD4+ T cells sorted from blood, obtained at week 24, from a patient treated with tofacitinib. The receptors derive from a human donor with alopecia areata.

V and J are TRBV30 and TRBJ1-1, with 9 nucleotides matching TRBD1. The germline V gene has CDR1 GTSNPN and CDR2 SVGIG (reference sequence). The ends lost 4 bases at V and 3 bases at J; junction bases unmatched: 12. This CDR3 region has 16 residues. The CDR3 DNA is TGTGCCTGGACGAAACAGGGGGCGAAGGCGGACACTGAAGCTTTCTTT. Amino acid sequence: CAWTKQGAKADTEAFF.

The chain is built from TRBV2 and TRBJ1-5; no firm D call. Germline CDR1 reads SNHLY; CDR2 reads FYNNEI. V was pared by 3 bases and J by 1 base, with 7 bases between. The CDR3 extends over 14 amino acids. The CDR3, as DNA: TGTGCCAGCAGTGATCGGGAGAGCAATCAGCCCCAGCATTTT. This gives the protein CASSDRESNQPQHF.

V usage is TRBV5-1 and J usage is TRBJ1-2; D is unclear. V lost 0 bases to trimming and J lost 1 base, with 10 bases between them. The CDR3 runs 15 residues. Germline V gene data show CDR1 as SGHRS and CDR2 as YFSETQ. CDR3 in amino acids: CASSLGTTHNYGYTF. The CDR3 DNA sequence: TGCGCCAGCAGCTTGGGGACGACTCATAACTATGGCTACACCTTC.

The CDR3 DNA is TGTGCCAGCAGCGGGACAAACTTCTATACGCAGTATTTT. As protein: CASSGTNFYTQYF. V is TRBV9 and J is TRBJ2-3, with D possibly matching TRBD1 (5 bases). CDR3 size: 13 residues. The V end was cut by 3 bases, the J end by 7 bases, with 12 bases between. Germline V gene data show CDR1 as SGDLS and CDR2 as YYNGEE.

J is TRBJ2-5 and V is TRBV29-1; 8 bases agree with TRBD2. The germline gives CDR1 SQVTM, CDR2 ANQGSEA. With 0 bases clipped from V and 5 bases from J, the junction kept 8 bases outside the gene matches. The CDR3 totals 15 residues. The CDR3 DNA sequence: TGCAGCGTTGAAGACCGGGGGGGCCCCCGGGAGACCCAGTACTTC. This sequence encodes CSVEDRGGPRETQYF. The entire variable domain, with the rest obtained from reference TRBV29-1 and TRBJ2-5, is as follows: SAVISQKPSRDICQRGTSLTIQCQVDSQVTMMFWYRQQPGQSLTLIATANQGSEATYESGFVIDKFPISRPNLTFSTLTVSNMSPEDSSIYLCSVEDRGGPRETQYFGPGTRLLVL.

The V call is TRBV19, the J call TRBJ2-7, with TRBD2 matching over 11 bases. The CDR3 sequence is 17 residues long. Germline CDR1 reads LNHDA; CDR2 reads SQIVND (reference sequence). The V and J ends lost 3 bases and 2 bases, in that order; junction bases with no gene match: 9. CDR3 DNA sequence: TGTGCCAGTAGTATCGGGACTAGCGGAAGTACGGCCTACGAGCAGTACTTC. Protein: CASSIGTSGSTAYEQYF.

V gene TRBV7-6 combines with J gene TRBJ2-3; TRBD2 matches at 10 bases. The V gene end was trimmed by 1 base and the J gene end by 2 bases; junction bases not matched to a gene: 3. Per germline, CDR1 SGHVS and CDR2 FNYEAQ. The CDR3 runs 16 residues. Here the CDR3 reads CASSLGTSGSTDTQYF. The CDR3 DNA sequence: TGTGCCAGCAGCTTAGGGACTAGCGGATCCACAGATACGCAGTATTTT.